Below, one TCR beta chain is given with its context. Its antigen is unknown. Generated by immunoSEQ multiplex PCR, the TCRdb table keeps only in-frame clones and is missing some. The sample lists some 44,000 clones; about 85% were seen once. The data originate from a study of lymphopenia after photon versus proton radiotherapy. Study results and caveats: In patients who died, overall survival fell as post-nadir TCR diversity dropped more. After lymphocyte nadir, photon-treated repertoires showed oligoclonal expansion, especially CD8+ Temra. Authors raise, but do not show, better survival with proton therapy.

This sequence was found in a woman aged 70 to 79 with pancreatic cancer. The specimen comprised peripheral blood, sampled from a patient treated with proton-based radiotherapy.

In nucleotides, the CDR3 is TGCGCCAGCAGCATTGGACTAGCGGAACCTACGTACGAGCAGTACTTC. Encoded protein: CASSIGLAEPTYEQYF. This chain links TRBV4-1 with TRBJ2-7; TRBD2 matches 10 bases. Germline CDR1 is MGHRA and CDR2 is YSYEKL. V was clipped by 5 bases and J by 4 bases; unmatched bases: 11. This CDR3 has 16 amino acids.